These T cell receptor beta chains were read from a single sample in a study of PD-1 blockade in classical Hodgkin lymphoma. Some clones are missing from TCRdb's copy, which holds only in-frame ones; the method was immunoSEQ multiplex PCR. Of 4,000 to 5,000 clones in the sample, around 87% were seen once. Specimen: CD4+ T cells from blood, collected at baseline. Receptors were obtained from a human donor with classical Hodgkin lymphoma. Both conserved end residues are part of each CDR3. D genes are given only for firm matches. Rows may omit the clone size; those that give it use once, few, many or a size class.

>TRBV12-5|.|.|TRBJ1-5
TGTGCTAGATCCCGGGTGTTGCCCCAGCATTTT
CARSRVLPQHF
>TRBV11-1|.|.|TRBJ2-1
TGTGCCAGCAGCCGCGGGACCAGCGAGCAGTTCTTC
CASSRGTSEQFF
>TRBV5-1|.|.|TRBJ2-7
TGCGCCAGCGGCCCTGGGTGGGGGTTGGAGGCCTACGAGCAGTACTTC
CASGPGWGLEAYEQYF
>TRBV28|.|.|TRBJ1-3
TGTGCCAGCAAACCTGGGGCACCGAGCTCTGGAAACACCATATATTTT
CASKPGAPSSGNTIYF
>TRBV23-1|.|.|TRBJ1-6
TGCGCCAGCAGTCAATCGGTGAATAATTCACCCCTCCACTTT
CASSQSVNNSPLHF
>TRBV14|.|TRBD2|TRBJ2-3
TGTGCCAGCAGCCCCCCTAGCGGGAGTGCCAACACAGATACGCAGTATTTT
CASSPPSGSANTDTQYF
>TRBV28|.|.|TRBJ1-3
TGTGCCAGCAGTTTATCCGACGGACAGCCCTCTGGAAACACCATATATTTT
CASSLSDGQPSGNTIYF
>TRBV7-2|.|TRBD2|TRBJ2-2
TGTGCCAGCAGCTCGCCCCGTAGGGCGGGGGTTACCGGGGAGCTGTTTTTT
CASSSPRRAGVTGELFF
>TRBV10-3|.|.|TRBJ2-1
TGTGCCATCAGTGAGTCGAACAGGAACAATGAGCAGTTCTTC
CAISESNRNNEQFF
>TRBV6-5|.|.|TRBJ2-6
TGTGCCAGCAGTTCAAGCTCTGGGGCCAACGTCCTGACTTTC
CASSSSSGANVLTF
>TRBV6-1|once|TRBD2|TRBJ2-4
TGTGCCAGCAGTGAAAGTATAGCGGGAGGGCCTTACATTCAGTACTTC
CASSESIAGGPYIQYF
>TRBV6-5|.|.|TRBJ1-2
TGTGCCGGGGACGGCCAATACTGTAAAGGCTACACCTTC
CAGDGQYCKGYTF